This T cell receptor (beta chain) was identified in a study of blood T cell repertoires in COVID-19. In the authors' methods: Estimated nucleated cell counts came from reference gene primer amplification. The assay was immunoSEQ multiplex PCR, and TCRdb's table has in-frame clones only and misses some. V and J calls and clone size are given by that table; D and trimming were obtained from the DNA. The profile shows more than 120,000 clones, approximately 84% of them singletons. CDR3 length: 14 amino acids. In germline, CDR1 is SGHTA, CDR2 FQGTGA. V gave up 0 bases and J gave up 6 bases; unmatched junction bases: 3.

Sequencing was carried out using peripheral blood. The source of this sequence is a human donor with acute or convalescent COVID-19. The donor label of this sample is uncertain. The chain is built from TRBV7-3 and TRBJ1-2; 8 positions match TRBD1. The CDR3 spells CASSLTPGGDGYTF. DNA of the CDR3: TGTGCCAGCAGCTTAACGCCAGGGGGCGATGGCTACACCTTC.